The sequence of this TCR beta chain was determined in a study of blood T cell repertoires in COVID-19 (TCRdb year 2020). Broadly, across the study: Samples from collaborators originated in the United States, Italy and Spain and spanned both the acute and convalescent phases of COVID-19. The prospective study material was composed of cDNA or gDNA derived from T cells, B-cell-depleted T cells, or PBMCs. Deeply sampled blood TCRbeta repertoires from subjects exposed to, actively infected with, or recovered from COVID-19 were included in the dataset. The repertoires were released in a freely available public database meant as a resource for research on the immune response to SARS-CoV-2. Samples came from the ongoing ImmuneRACE study (first 160 participants) plus 1,254 subjects from 6 global collaborators. Sample metadata almost always included a de-identified subject ID, COVID-19 status, age in years and sex. Where available, HLA class I and class II types were taken from metadata supplied by the sample provider and were not determined by assay-based typing. Summary of the overall study and its limitations: The quantity of clinical and demographic metadata differed by source and by participant and was supplied without curation.

Whole blood was collected in K2EDTA tubes by collaborating institutions according to the institutions' own protocols. Collaborator samples were shipped for TCRbeta analysis as frozen whole blood, isolated PBMCs, or DNA extracted from either sample type. As for this clone: Its antigen has not been determined. Within one base of it there is no much larger clone, and no base qualities were kept.

The immunoSEQ Assay, a bias-controlled multiplex PCR, was used to amplify TCRbeta CDR3 regions from genomic DNA. Under the source paper's analysis protocol: Nucleated cell counts per sample were estimated from amplification of reference gene primers within the assay. Sequence reads were collapsed and filtered to measure the absolute abundance of every unique TCRbeta CDR3 rearrangement. Productive Simpson clonality was computed per sample as the square root of Simpson's diversity index over productive rearrangements. The table comes from immuneACCESS by way of TCRdb, which keeps in-frame sequences with V and J called. Part of the clones is missing from these tables; in studies checked, under half for an unresolved V gene and the rest for unknown reasons. The V and J calls and clone size come from that table; D and trimming were worked out from the DNA. The sample includes around 300,000 clones, with about nine tenths observed a single time. The ten largest clones take up under 2.5% of the sample.

Sequences LNHDA (CDR1) and SQIVND (CDR2) are obtained from the germline V gene (reference sequence). At the junction V is shortened by 4 bases and J by 3 bases; bases outside the gene matches: 5. The CDR3 covers 14 residues, taking in both the cysteine and the phenylalanine. Solely the CDR3 DNA is kept, with 42 bases framed from the first base. In this chain, TRBV19 is recombined with TRBJ2-5; the central 7 bases match TRBD2. This TCR was sampled from a man aged 50 or older with acute or convalescent COVID-19. The specimen was peripheral blood. The DNA sequence is as follows: TGTGCCAGTAGTAACCTGGCGGGGGAAGAGACCCAGTACTTC. The translation is CASSNLAGEETQYF. The full variable domain, completed from the reference TRBV19 and TRBJ2-5 proteins outside the CDR3, reads DGGITQSPKYLFRKEGQNVTLSCEQNLNHDAMYWYRQDPGQGLRLIYYSQIVNDFQKGDIAEGYSVSREKKESFPLTVTSAQKNPTAFYLCASSNLAGEETQYFGPGTRLLVL.